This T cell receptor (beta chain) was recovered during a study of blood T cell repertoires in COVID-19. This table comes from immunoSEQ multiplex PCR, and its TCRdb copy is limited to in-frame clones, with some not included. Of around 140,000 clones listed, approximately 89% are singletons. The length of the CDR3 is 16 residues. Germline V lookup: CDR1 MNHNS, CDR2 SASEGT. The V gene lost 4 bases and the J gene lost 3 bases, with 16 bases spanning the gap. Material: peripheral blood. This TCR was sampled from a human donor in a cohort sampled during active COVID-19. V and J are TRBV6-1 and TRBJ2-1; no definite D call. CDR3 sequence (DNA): TGTGCCAGCAGTGGCCGAAGGCAGACTGGCTACAATGAGCAGTTCTTC. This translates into CASSGRRQTGYNEQFF.